Listed here are 13 T cell receptor beta chains from one sample, sequenced in a study of vaccination and CD4 T cells after COVID-19. Treatment meaning: roughly ten-day PBMC culture with coronavirus spike peptide pools or control peptides (ViraFEST assay). The study sequenced cultured CD4+ T cell DNA using the Oncomine TCR Beta short-read assay. TCRdb ran MiXCR on the PCR reads and lists one entry per CDR3 protein. The table records just over 15,000 distinct CDR3 sequences, roughly 54% of them present only once. Their target antigens are unknown. Sequenced input: CD4+ T cells from blood, cultured in vitro. The receptors were sampled from a human donor who had recovered from COVID-19.

The chain employs TRBV20-1 and TRBJ1-3; no definite D call. This CDR3 region has 14 residues. CDR1 and CDR2 from the germline V gene are DFQATT and SNEGSKA (reference sequence). Trimming removed 0 bases at V and 4 bases at J, with 10 bases between. CDR3 in amino acids: CSARDFRTGNTIYF. As DNA, the CDR3 is TGCAGTGCTAGAGATTTCAGAACCGGAAACACCATATATTTT.

The J gene is TRBJ1-2, the V gene TRBV7-2, with TRBD1 identical over 7 bases. Germline V gene lookup returns CDR1 SGHTA and CDR2 FQGNSA. After removal of 6 bases from V and 7 bases from J, the junction contained 5 bases not matched to a gene. This CDR3 spans 12 amino acids. The CDR3 loop is CASRTGTVGYTF. DNA of the CDR3: TGTGCCAGCAGAACCGGGACAGTTGGCTACACCTTC.

This clonotype has a handful of counts. V gene TRBV28 combines with J gene TRBJ1-6; the match to TRBD1 covers 8 bases. There are 15 residues in the CDR3. Germline assignment: CDR1 MDHEN and CDR2 SYDVKM. V lost 5 bases to trimming and J lost 7 bases; unmatched junction nucleotides: 7. CDR3 nucleotide sequence: TGTGCCAGCAGTCCACCGGGACAGGAAAATTCACCCCTCCACTTT. Translation: CASSPPGQENSPLHF. Using reference TRBV28 and TRBJ1-6 for the parts outside the CDR3, the full variable domain is DVKVTQSSRYLVKRTGEKVFLECVQDMDHENMFWYRQDPGLGLRLIYFSYDVKMKEKGDIPEGYSVSREKKERFSLILESASTNQTSMYLCASSPPGQENSPLHFGNGTRLTVT.

CDR3 bases: TGTGCCAGCAGCTTACATACAGGGGTATATGGCTACACCTTC. Encoded protein: CASSLHTGVYGYTF. This sequence joins TRBV7-9 and TRBJ1-2; TRBD1 agrees at 7 bases. The germline gives CDR1 SEHNR, CDR2 FQNEAQ (reference sequence). The CDR3 loop spans 14 amino acids. Trimming at V came to 2 bases and at J to 5 bases, leaving 5 bases not matched to a gene.

The chain couples TRBV3-1 to TRBJ1-2; D gene unclear. The CDR3 extends over 13 amino acids. Germline CDR1 LGHDT, CDR2 YNNKEL (reference sequence). Trimming removed 1 base at V and 4 bases at J, with 7 bases between. CDR3 nucleotide sequence: TGTGCCAGCAGCCAAGTTGAGTCCTATGGCTACACCTTC. It translates to CASSQVESYGYTF. Complete variable domain (other parts from reference TRBV3-1 and TRBJ1-2): DTAVSQTPKYLVTQMGNDKSIKCEQNLGHDTMYWYKQDSKKFLKIMFSYNNKELIINETVPNRFSPKSPDKAHLNLHINSLELGDSAVYFCASSQVESYGYTFGSGTRLTVV.

The CDR3 region is CAISGRGVDAYEQYF. The CDR3 DNA reads as TGTGCCATCAGTGGGCGTGGGGTCGACGCCTACGAGCAGTACTTC. This sequence joins TRBV10-3 and TRBJ2-7; no reliable D call. The CDR3 has 15 residues. Germline V gives CDR1 ENHRY, CDR2 SYGVKD. The germline V and J ends were trimmed by 4 bases and 2 bases, with 15 bases remaining between them.

V gene TRBV24-1 combines with J gene TRBJ2-3, with 9 bases lining up with TRBD1. The trim removed 3 bases at V and 0 bases at J, leaving 9 bases unmatched. Germline values: CDR1 KGHDR, CDR2 SFDVKD. This CDR3 has 18 residues. The CDR3 region has the DNA TGTGCCACCAGTGATCCCGCGGGACAGGGTTCTAGCACAGATACGCAGTATTTT. Protein sequence: CATSDPAGQGSSTDTQYF.

This chain joins TRBV7-9 and TRBJ2-1; perhaps TRBD2 as D (5 bases). The V end was cut by 0 bases, the J end by 4 bases, with 7 bases between. In germline, CDR1 is SEHNR, CDR2 FQNEAQ (reference sequence). CDR3 size: 14 residues. The CDR3 loop is CASSLAGEYNEQFF. The CDR3 bases are TGTGCCAGCAGCTTAGCGGGAGAGTACAATGAGCAGTTCTTC.

V and J are TRBV10-3 and TRBJ1-2; D may be TRBD1 (6 bases). V lost 3 bases to trimming and J lost 8 bases, with 19 bases between them. The germline CDR1 and CDR2 sequences are ENHRY and SYGVKD. This CDR3 comprises 15 residues. CDR3 in amino acids: CAISEERGGILGYTF. Written as DNA, the CDR3 is TGTGCCATCAGTGAAGAAAGGGGGGGAATTTTGGGCTACACCTTC.

This CDR3 is CSAPEGGVHQPQHF. Written as DNA, the CDR3 is TGCAGTGCCCCCGAGGGCGGGGTGCATCAGCCCCAGCATTTT. The chain employs TRBV20-1 and TRBJ1-5; D unclear. This CDR3 contains 14 residues. CDR1 DFQATT and CDR2 SNEGSKA come from the germline V gene (reference sequence). Trimming removed 6 bases at V and 5 bases at J, with 17 bases between.

V usage is TRBV10-3 and J usage is TRBJ2-2; D perhaps matches TRBD1 (7 bases). This CDR3 region has 13 residues. V was cut by 9 bases and J by 2 bases, with 10 bases left in between. Per the germline V gene, CDR1 is ENHRY and CDR2 is SYGVKD. The CDR3 loop is CAMRDRNTGELFF. As DNA, the CDR3 is TGTGCCATGCGGGACAGAAACACCGGGGAGCTGTTTTTT.

The chain carries TRBV20-1 and TRBJ1-5, with 9 bases matching TRBD1. Germline V CDR1 and CDR2: DFQATT, SNEGSKA (reference sequence). The CDR3 runs to 13 residues. V lost 2 bases, J lost 5 bases, and 1 base stayed unmatched. CDR3 DNA: TGCAGTGCTAGAAGACAGGGGGATCAGCCCCAGCATTTT. It is translated as CSARRQGDQPQHF.

This clonotype turned up a few times. The J gene is TRBJ2-2, the V gene TRBV7-2; the D gene is possibly TRBD1 (6 bases). Germline V lookup: CDR1 SGHTA, CDR2 FQGNSA. This CDR3 region has 13 residues. The germline V and J ends were trimmed by 4 bases and 5 bases, with 8 bases remaining between them. CDR3 bases: TGTGCCAGCAGCTCACAGGGTACCGGGGAGCTGTTTTTT. Its protein product is CASSSQGTGELFF.